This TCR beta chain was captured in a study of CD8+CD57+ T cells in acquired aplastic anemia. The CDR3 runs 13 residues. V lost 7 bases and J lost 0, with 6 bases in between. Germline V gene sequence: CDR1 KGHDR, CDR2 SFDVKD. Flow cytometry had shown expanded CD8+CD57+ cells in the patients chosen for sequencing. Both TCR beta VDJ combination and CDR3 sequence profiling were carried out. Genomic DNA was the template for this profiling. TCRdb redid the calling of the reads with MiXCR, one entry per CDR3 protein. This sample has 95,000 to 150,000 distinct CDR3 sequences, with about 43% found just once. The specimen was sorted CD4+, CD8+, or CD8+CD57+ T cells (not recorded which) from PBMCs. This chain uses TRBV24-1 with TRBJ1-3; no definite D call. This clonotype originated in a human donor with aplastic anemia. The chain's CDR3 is CATSGPSGNTIYF. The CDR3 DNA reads TGTGCCACCAGCGGCCCCTCTGGAAACACCATATATTTT.